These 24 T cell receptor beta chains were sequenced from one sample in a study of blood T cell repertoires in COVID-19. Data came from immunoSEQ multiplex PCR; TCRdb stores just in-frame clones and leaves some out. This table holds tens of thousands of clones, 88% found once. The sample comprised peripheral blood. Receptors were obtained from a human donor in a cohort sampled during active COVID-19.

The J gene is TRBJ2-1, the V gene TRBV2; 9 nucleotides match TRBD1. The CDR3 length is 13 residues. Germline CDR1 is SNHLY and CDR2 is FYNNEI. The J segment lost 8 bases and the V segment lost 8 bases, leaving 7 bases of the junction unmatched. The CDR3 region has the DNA TGTGCCAGCGGGGGACAGGGTGAAGATGAGCAGTTCTTC. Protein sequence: CASGGQGEDEQFF.

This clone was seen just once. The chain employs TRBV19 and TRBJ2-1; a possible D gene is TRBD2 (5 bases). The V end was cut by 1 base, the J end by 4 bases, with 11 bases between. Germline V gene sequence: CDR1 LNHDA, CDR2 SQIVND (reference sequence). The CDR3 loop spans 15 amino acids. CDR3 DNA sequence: TGTGCCAGTAGTATAGGGGAGCCGCCGTACAATGAGCAGTTCTTC. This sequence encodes CASSIGEPPYNEQFF. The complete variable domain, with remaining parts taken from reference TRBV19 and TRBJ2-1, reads DGGITQSPKYLFRKEGQNVTLSCEQNLNHDAMYWYRQDPGQGLRLIYYSQIVNDFQKGDIAEGYSVSREKKESFPLTVTSAQKNPTAFYLCASSIGEPPYNEQFFGPGTRLTVL.

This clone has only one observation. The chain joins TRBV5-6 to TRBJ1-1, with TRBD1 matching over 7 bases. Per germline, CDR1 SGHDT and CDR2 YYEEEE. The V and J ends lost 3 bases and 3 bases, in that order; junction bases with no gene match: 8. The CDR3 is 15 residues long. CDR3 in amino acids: CASSWSNRGDTEAFF. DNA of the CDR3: TGTGCCAGCAGCTGGTCGAACAGGGGAGACACTGAAGCTTTCTTT.

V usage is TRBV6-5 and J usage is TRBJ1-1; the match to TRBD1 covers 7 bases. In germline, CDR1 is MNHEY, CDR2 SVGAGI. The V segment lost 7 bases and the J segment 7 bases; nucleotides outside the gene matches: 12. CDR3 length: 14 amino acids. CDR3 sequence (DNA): TGTGCCAGCAATATAGACAGGGTTCGCAATGAAGCTTTCTTT. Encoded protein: CASNIDRVRNEAFF.

CDR3 residues: CASSIQRSSYEQYF. DNA of the CDR3: TGTGCCAGTAGTATTCAGAGGAGCTCCTACGAGCAGTACTTC. The gene calls are TRBV19 and TRBJ2-7; D gene unclear. The length of the CDR3 is 14 residues. Trimming left V 3 bases short and J 0 bases short, with 9 bases between. Looked up from germline, CDR1 is LNHDA and CDR2 is SQIVND (reference sequence).

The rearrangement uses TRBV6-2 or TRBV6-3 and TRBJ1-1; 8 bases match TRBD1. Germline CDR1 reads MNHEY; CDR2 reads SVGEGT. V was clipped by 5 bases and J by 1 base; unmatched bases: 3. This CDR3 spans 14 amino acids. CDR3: CASSDGQGNTEAFF. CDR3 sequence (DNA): TGTGCCAGCAGTGACGGACAGGGGAACACTGAAGCTTTCTTT.

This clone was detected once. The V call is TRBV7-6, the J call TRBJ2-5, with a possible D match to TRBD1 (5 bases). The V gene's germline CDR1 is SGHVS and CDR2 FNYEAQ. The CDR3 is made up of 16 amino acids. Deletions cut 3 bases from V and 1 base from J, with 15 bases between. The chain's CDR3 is CASSFNSRRAQETQYF. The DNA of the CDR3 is TGTGCCAGCAGCTTCAATTCTCGCAGGGCCCAAGAGACCCAGTACTTC. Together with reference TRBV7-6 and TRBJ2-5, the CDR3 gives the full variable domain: GAGVSQSPRYKVTKRGQDVALRCDPISGHVSLYWYRQALGQGPEFLTYFNYEAQQDKSGLPNDRFSAERPEGSISTLTIQRTEQRDSAMYRCASSFNSRRAQETQYFGPGTRLLVL.

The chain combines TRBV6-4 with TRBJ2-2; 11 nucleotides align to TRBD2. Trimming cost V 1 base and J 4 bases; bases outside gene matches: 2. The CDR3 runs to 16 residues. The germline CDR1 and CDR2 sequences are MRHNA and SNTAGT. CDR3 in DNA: TGTGCCAGCAGTGACTTAGGGACTAGCGGCACCGGGGAGCTGTTTTTT. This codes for CASSDLGTSGTGELFF.

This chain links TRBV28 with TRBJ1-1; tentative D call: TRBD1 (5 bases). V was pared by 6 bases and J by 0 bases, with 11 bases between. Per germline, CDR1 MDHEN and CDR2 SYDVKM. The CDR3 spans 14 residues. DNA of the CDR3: TGTGCCAGCAGCTGGGCGGGACTGAACACTGAAGCTTTCTTT. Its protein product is CASSWAGLNTEAFF. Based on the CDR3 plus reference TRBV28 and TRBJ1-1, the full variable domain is DVKVTQSSRYLVKRTGEKVFLECVQDMDHENMFWYRQDPGLGLRLIYFSYDVKMKEKGDIPEGYSVSREKKERFSLILESASTNQTSMYLCASSWAGLNTEAFFGQGTRLTVV.

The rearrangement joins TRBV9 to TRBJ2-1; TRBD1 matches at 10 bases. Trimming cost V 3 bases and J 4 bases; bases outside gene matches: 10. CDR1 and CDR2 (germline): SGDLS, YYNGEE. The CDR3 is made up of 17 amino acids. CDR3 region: CASSAHSPGQGYNEQFF. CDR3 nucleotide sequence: TGTGCCAGCAGCGCGCACTCTCCGGGACAGGGGTACAATGAGCAGTTCTTC.

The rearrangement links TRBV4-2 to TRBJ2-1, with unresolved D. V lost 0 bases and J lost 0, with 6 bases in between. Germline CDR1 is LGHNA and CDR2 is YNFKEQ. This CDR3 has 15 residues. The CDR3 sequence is CASSQEASSYNEQFF. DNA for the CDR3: TGTGCCAGCAGCCAAGAAGCGTCCTCCTACAATGAGCAGTTCTTC.

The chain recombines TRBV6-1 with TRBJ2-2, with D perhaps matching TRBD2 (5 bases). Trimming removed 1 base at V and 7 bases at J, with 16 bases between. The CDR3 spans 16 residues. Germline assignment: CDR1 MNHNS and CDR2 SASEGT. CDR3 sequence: CASSEDRSGKNGELFF. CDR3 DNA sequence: TGTGCCAGCAGTGAAGATAGGAGCGGAAAAAACGGGGAGCTGTTTTTT.

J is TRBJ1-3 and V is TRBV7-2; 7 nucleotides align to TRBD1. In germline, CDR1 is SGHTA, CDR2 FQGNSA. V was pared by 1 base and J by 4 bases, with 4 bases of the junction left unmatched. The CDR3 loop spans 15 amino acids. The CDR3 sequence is CASSLETGTGNTIYF. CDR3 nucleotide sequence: TGTGCCAGCAGCTTAGAGACAGGGACGGGAAACACCATATATTTT.

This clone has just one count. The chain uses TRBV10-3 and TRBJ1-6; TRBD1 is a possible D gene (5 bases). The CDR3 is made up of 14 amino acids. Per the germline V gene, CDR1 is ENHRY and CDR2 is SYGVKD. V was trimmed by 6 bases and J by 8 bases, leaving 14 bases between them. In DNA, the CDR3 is TGTGCCATCAGCCCCCGGGGGTCCGATTCACCCCTCCACTTT. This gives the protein CAISPRGSDSPLHF.

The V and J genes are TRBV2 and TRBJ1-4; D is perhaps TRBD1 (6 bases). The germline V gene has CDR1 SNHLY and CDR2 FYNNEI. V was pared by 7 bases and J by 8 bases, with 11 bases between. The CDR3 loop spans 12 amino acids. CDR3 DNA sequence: TGTGCCAGCACCAGAACAGGGGAAAAACTGTTTTTT. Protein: CASTRTGEKLFF. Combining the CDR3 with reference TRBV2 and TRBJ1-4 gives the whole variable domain EPEVTQTPSHQVTQMGQEVILRCVPISNHLYFYWYRQILGQKVEFLVSFYNNEISEKSEIFDDQFSVERPDGSNFTLKIRSTKLEDSAMYFCASTRTGEKLFFGSGTQLSVL.

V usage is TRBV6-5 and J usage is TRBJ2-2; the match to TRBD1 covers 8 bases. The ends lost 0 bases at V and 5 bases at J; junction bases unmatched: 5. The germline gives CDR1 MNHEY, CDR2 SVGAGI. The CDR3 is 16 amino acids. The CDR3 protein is CASSYSETGGTGELFF. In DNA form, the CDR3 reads TGTGCCAGCAGTTACTCGGAAACAGGGGGAACCGGGGAGCTGTTTTTT.

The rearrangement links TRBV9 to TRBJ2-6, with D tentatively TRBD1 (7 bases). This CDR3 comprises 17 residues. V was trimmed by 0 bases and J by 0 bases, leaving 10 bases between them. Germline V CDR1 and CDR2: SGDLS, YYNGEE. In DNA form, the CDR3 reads TGTGCCAGCAGCGTAGCAGGGGGGAACTCTGGGGCCAACGTCCTGACTTTC. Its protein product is CASSVAGGNSGANVLTF.

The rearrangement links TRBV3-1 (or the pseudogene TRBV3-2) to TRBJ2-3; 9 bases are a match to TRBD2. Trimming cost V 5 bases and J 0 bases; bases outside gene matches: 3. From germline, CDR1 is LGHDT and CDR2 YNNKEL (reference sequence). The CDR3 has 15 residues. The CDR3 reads CASSASGGSTDTQYF. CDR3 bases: TGTGCCAGCAGCGCGAGCGGGGGGAGCACAGATACGCAGTATTTT.

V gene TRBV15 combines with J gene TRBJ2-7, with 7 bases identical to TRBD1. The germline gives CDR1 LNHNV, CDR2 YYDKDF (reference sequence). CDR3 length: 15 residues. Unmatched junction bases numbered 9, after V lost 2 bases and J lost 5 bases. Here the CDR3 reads CATSRLDREHHEQYF. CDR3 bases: TGTGCCACCAGCAGACTCGACAGGGAACACCACGAGCAGTACTTC.

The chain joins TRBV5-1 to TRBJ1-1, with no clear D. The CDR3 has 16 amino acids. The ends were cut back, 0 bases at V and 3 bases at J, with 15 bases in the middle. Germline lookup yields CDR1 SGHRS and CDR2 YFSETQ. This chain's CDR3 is CASSLAPGWRDTEAFF. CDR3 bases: TGCGCCAGCAGCTTGGCCCCGGGCTGGAGGGACACTGAAGCTTTCTTT. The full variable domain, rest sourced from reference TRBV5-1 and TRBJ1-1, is KAGVTQTPRYLIKTRGQQVTLSCSPISGHRSVSWYQQTPGQGLQFLFEYFSETQRNKGNFPGRFSGRQFSNSRSEMNVSTLELGDSALYLCASSLAPGWRDTEAFFGQGTRLTVV.

The CDR3 coding sequence is TGTGCCAGCAGCAAGACGTCGGGCTCCTACAATGAGCAGTTCTTC. Translating it yields CASSKTSGSYNEQFF. The chain uses TRBV21-1 and TRBJ2-1; TRBD2 was called by the table and not checked on the DNA. TRBV21-1 is noted as a pseudogene. This CDR3 is built from 15 residues.

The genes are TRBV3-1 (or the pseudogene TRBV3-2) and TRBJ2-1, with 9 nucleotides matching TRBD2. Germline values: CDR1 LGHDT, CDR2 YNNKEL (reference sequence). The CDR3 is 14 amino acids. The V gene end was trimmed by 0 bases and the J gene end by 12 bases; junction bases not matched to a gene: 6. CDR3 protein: CASSQDHSGGVQFF. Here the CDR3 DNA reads TGTGCCAGCAGCCAAGATCATAGCGGGGGTGTGCAGTTCTTC.

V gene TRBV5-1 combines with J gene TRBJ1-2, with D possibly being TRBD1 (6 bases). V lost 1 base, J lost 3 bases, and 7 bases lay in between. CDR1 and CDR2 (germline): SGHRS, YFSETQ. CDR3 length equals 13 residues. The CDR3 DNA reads TGCGCCAGCAGCTTGAACAGGGACTATGGCTACACCTTC. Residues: CASSLNRDYGYTF. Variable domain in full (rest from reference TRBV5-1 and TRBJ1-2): KAGVTQTPRYLIKTRGQQVTLSCSPISGHRSVSWYQQTPGQGLQFLFEYFSETQRNKGNFPGRFSGRQFSNSRSEMNVSTLELGDSALYLCASSLNRDYGYTFGSGTRLTVV.

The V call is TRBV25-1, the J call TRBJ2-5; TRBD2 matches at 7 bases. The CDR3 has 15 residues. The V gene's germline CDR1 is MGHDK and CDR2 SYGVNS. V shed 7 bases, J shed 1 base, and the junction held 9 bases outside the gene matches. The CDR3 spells CASTRGVAIQETQYF. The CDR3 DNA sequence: TGTGCCAGCACCCGGGGGGTGGCAATCCAAGAGACCCAGTACTTC.